This T cell receptor beta chain was found in a study of T cell repertoires in cytomegalovirus infection. Study-wide background: Epitope selection comprised recently identified HLA-C-restricted CMV epitopes and well-studied HLA-B-restricted CMV epitopes. CMV infection and matching HLA type were both indicated by public TCR beta signatures.

MiXCR, applied by TCRdb to the reads, yields one record per CDR3 protein. The repertoire holds approximately 83,000 distinct CDR3 sequences, with 24% as singletons. The study's findings and limits: HLA-C-restricted CMV clonotypes gave the most frequent clonotype in two of eight donors. There were carriers of CMV plus the relevant HLA, and cumulative public TCR beta family frequency identified them.

There are 15 residues in the CDR3. The germline V gene has CDR1 SGHTA and CDR2 FQGNSA. V lost 5 bases, J lost 0 bases, and 4 bases stayed unmatched. Concerning this clonotype itself: Its antigen is not identified.

This chain uses TRBV7-2 with TRBJ2-7, with 10 bases matching TRBD2. The receptor comes from a human donor in good health (CMV status not recorded). Some clones in this sample may be carry-over from other donors' samples. The source was CD8+ T cells from cultured PBMCs, collected from culture after CMV antigen stimulation. CDR3 sequence (DNA): TGTGCCAGCAGCGTACTAGCGGGGAGCTCCTACGAGCAGTACTTC. Translating it yields CASSVLAGSSYEQYF.